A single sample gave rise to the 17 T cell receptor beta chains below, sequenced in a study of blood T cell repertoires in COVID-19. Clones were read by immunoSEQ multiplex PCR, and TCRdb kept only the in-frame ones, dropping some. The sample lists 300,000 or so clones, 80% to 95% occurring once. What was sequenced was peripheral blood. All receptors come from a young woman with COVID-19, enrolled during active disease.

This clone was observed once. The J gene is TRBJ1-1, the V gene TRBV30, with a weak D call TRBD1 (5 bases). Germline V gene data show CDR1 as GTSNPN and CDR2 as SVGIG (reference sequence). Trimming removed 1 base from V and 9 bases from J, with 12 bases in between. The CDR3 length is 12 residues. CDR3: CAWSARDLQAFF. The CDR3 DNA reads TGTGCCTGGAGTGCGAGGGACTTACAAGCTTTCTTT.

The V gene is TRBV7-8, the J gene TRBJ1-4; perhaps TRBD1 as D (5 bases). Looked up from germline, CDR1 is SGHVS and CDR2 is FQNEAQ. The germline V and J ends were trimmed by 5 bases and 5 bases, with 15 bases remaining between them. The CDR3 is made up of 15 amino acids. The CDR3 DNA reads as TGTGCCAGCAGCCCCCGGGAGGGACTGAATGAAAAACTGTTTTTT. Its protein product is CASSPREGLNEKLFF.

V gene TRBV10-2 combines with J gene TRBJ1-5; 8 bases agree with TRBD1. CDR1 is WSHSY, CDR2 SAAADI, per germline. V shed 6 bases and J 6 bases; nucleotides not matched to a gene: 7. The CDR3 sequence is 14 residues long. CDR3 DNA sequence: TGCGCCAGCAGCTCTACAGGGGGAATTCAGCCCCAGCATTTT. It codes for CASSSTGGIQPQHF.

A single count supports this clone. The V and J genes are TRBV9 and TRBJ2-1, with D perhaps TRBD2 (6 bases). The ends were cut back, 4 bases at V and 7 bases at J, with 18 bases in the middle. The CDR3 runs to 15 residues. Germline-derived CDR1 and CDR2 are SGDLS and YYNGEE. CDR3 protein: CASSPRRGSRNEQFF. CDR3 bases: TGTGCCAGCAGCCCCCGGCGGGGATCGAGGAATGAGCAGTTCTTC.

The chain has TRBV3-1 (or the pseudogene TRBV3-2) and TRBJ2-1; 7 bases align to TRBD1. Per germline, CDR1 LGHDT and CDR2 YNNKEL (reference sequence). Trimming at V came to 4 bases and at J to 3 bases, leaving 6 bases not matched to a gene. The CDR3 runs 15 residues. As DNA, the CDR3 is TGTGCCAGCAGCCCGGACAGGAGTAACTACAATGAGCAGTTCTTC. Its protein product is CASSPDRSNYNEQFF.

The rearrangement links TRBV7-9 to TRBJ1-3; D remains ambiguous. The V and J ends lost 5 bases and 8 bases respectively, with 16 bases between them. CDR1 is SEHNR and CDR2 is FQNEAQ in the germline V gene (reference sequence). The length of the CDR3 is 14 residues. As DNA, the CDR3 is TGTGCCAGCAGCAAGATTTTAGGCGGGGACACCATATATTTT. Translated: CASSKILGGDTIYF.

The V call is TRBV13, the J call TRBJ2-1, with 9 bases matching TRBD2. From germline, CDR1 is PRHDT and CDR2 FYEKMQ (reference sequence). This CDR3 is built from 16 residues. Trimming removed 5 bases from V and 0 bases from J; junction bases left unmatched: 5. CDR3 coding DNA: TGTGCCAGCAGCCCCTCTAGCGGGATCTCCTACAATGAGCAGTTCTTC. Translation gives CASSPSSGISYNEQFF.

The CDR3: CAWSESPAAVGPQHF. CDR3 DNA sequence: TGTGCCTGGAGTGAGTCCCCGGCGGCGGTCGGGCCCCAGCATTTT. This rearrangement joins TRBV30 to TRBJ1-5; D gene unclear. Germline CDR1 GTSNPN, CDR2 SVGIG (reference sequence). Trimming left V 1 base short and J 9 bases short, with 19 bases between. The CDR3 is 15 amino acids.

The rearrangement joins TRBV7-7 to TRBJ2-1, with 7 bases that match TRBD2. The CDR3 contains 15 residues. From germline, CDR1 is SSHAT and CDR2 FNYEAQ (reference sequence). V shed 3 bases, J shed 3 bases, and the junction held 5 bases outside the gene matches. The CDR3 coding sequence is TGTGCCAGCAGCTTTAACCTAGCGGACTACAATGAGCAGTTCTTC. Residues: CASSFNLADYNEQFF.

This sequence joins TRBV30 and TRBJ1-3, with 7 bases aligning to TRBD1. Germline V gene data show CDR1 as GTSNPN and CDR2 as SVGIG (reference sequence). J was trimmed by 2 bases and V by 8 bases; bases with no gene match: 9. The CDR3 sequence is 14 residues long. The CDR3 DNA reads TGTGCCGGGCAGGGGGTTTTAGCTGGAAACACCATATATTTT. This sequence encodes CAGQGVLAGNTIYF. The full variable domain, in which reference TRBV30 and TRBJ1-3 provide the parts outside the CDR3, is SQTIHQWPATLVQPVGSPLSLECTVEGTSNPNLYWYRQAAGRGLQLLFYSVGIGQISSEVPQNLSASRPQDRQFILSSKKLLLSDSGFYLCAGQGVLAGNTIYFGEGSWLTVV.

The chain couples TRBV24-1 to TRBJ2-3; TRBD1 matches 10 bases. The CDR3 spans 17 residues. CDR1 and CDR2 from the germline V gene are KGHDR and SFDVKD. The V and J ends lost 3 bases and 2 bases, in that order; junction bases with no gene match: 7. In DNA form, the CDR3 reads TGTGCCACCAGTGATCACGGACAGGGGGAGTTCACAGATACGCAGTATTTT. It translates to CATSDHGQGEFTDTQYF.

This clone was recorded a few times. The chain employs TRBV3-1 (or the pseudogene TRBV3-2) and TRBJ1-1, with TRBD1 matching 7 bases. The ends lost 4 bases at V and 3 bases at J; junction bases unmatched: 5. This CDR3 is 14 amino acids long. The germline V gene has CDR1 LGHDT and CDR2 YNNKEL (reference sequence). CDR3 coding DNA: TGTGCCAGCAGCCCCGGGACAGTCTACACTGAAGCTTTCTTT. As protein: CASSPGTVYTEAFF.

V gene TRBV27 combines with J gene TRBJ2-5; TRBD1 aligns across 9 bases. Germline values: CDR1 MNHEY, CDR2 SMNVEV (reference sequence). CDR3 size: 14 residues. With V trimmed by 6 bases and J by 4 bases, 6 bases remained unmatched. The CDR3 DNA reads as TGTGCCAGCAGATCCAACAGGGGGCGAGAGACCCAGTACTTC. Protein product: CASRSNRGRETQYF.

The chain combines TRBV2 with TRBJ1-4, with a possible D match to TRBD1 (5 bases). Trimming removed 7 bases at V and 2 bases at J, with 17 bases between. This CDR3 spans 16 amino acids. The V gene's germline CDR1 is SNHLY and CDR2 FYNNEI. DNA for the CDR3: TGTGCCAGCATTCGAACCCCGGGGGTCACTAATGAAAAACTGTTTTTT. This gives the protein CASIRTPGVTNEKLFF.

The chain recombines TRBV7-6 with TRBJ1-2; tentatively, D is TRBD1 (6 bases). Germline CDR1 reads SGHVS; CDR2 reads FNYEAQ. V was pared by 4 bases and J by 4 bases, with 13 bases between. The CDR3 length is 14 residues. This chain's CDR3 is CASSSEQGPYGYTF. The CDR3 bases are TGTGCCAGCAGCTCCGAACAGGGCCCCTATGGCTACACCTTC.

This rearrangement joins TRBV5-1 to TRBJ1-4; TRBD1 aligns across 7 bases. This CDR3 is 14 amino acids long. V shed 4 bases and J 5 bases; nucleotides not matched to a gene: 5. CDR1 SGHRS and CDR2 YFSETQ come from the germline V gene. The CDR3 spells CASSLGQPNEKLFF. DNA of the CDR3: TGCGCCAGCAGCCTGGGACAGCCGAATGAAAAACTGTTTTTT.

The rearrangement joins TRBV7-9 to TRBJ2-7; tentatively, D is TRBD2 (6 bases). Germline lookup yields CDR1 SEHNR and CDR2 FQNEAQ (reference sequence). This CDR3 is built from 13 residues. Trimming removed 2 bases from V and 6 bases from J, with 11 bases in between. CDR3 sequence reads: CASSLMERAEQYF. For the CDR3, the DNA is TGTGCCAGCAGCTTAATGGAGCGGGCCGAGCAGTACTTC.